Listed here are 23 T cell receptor beta chains from one sample, sequenced in a study of blood T cell repertoires in COVID-19. Assay: immunoSEQ multiplex PCR; the TCRdb copy retains only in-frame clones and omits some. The table lists 300,000 to 350,000 clones, approximately 89% of them singletons. Sequencing was carried out using peripheral blood. These receptors were obtained from a woman under 30 who had recovered from COVID-19.

CDR3 coding DNA: TGTGCCAGCAGCTTGGGGACACAGTTCCGCACAGATACGCAGTATTTT. Its translation: CASSLGTQFRTDTQYF. The chain has TRBV7-8 and TRBJ2-3, with a weak D call TRBD1 (6 bases). Germline assignment: CDR1 SGHVS and CDR2 FQNEAQ. V was pared by 3 bases and J by 1 base, with 14 bases between. The CDR3 extends over 16 amino acids.

As to this clone: The sample has other DNA sequences that encode this CDR3 too. V gene TRBV24-1 combines with J gene TRBJ1-2; D is possibly TRBD1 (6 bases). The CDR3 has 12 amino acids. Deletions cut 4 bases from V and 7 bases from J, with 9 bases between. Per the germline V gene, CDR1 is KGHDR and CDR2 is SFDVKD. The CDR3, as DNA: TGTGCCACCAGTGACCTCAGGGGTGGCTACACCTTC. It yields the protein CATSDLRGGYTF.

The rearrangement links TRBV7-2 to TRBJ2-5, with 10 bases that match TRBD2. Germline V gene sequence: CDR1 SGHTA, CDR2 FQGNSA. The CDR3 spans 18 residues. The V and J ends lost 1 base and 2 bases, in that order; junction bases with no gene match: 10. CDR3 loop: CASSLVGSGLAVQETQYF. The CDR3 bases are TGTGCCAGCAGCTTAGTAGGTAGCGGACTAGCGGTTCAAGAGACCCAGTACTTC.

This chain links TRBV19 with TRBJ1-4, with 7 positions matching TRBD1. This CDR3 has 15 residues. V gave up 4 bases and J gave up 3 bases; unmatched junction bases: 5. The germline gives CDR1 LNHDA, CDR2 SQIVND (reference sequence). The CDR3 DNA is TGTGCCAGTAGTACCCTCGGGACAGCTAATGAAAAACTGTTTTTT. Amino acids: CASSTLGTANEKLFF.

The chain is built from TRBV5-5 and TRBJ2-1; 9 bases agree with TRBD1. Germline loops: CDR1 SGHKS, CDR2 YYEKEE (reference sequence). V dropped 5 bases and J dropped 4; count of bases not matched to a gene: 1. The CDR3 has 13 residues. The CDR3 region has the DNA TGTGCCAGCAGACAGGGGGCGTACAATGAGCAGTTCTTC. Its protein product is CASRQGAYNEQFF.

V gene TRBV19 combines with J gene TRBJ1-2, with 7 bases that match TRBD1. Trimming cost V 5 bases and J 4 bases; bases outside gene matches: 1. In germline, CDR1 is LNHDA, CDR2 SQIVND (reference sequence). The CDR3 spans 12 residues. CDR3 DNA: TGTGCCAGTAGTCAGGGGGTCTATGGCTACACCTTC. Protein sequence: CASSQGVYGYTF.

Written as DNA, the CDR3 is TGCGCCAGCAGTACCGGGACTAGCGGGAAAGAGACCCAGTACTTC. Amino acids: CASSTGTSGKETQYF. This sequence joins TRBV4-1 and TRBJ2-5; TRBD2 matches 13 bases. This CDR3 spans 15 amino acids. Trimming removed 6 bases from V and 3 bases from J; junction bases left unmatched: 4. Germline CDR1 MGHRA, CDR2 YSYEKL.

The gene calls are TRBV6-5 and TRBJ1-2, with unresolved D. The CDR3 is made up of 12 amino acids. Germline V CDR1 and CDR2: MNHEY, SVGAGI. V gave up 6 bases and J gave up 8 bases, with 13 bases separating them. The CDR3 here is CASRGFMAGYTF. CDR3 coding DNA: TGTGCCAGCAGGGGCTTCATGGCGGGCTACACCTTC.

J is TRBJ1-6 and V is TRBV11-3; D is possibly TRBD1 (5 bases). Trimming took 1 base from V and 8 from J, leaving 9 bases between them. The CDR3 runs 14 residues. Germline V CDR1 and CDR2: SGHNT, YENEEA. The CDR3 region is CASSLVQGDSPLHF. In DNA form, the CDR3 reads TGTGCCAGCAGCTTAGTGCAGGGTGATTCACCCCTCCACTTT.

This chain joins TRBV19 and TRBJ1-1, with 7 bases that match TRBD1. CDR1 LNHDA and CDR2 SQIVND come from the germline V gene (reference sequence). The CDR3 is 16 residues long. With 3 bases clipped from V and 1 base from J, the junction kept 8 bases outside the gene matches. The CDR3 DNA reads as TGTGCCAGTAGTATTGGGACAGATCGAAGGAACACTGAAGCTTTCTTT. The encoded protein is CASSIGTDRRNTEAFF. The whole variable domain, remainder taken from reference TRBV19 and TRBJ1-1, is DGGITQSPKYLFRKEGQNVTLSCEQNLNHDAMYWYRQDPGQGLRLIYYSQIVNDFQKGDIAEGYSVSREKKESFPLTVTSAQKNPTAFYLCASSIGTDRRNTEAFFGQGTRLTVV.

The gene calls are TRBV13 and TRBJ2-1; D unclear. The CDR3 loop spans 12 amino acids. Looked up from germline, CDR1 is PRHDT and CDR2 is FYEKMQ (reference sequence). The V end lost 5 bases, the J end lost 6 bases, and 8 bases lay between the germline ends. The DNA of the CDR3 is TGTGCCAGCAGCCCGGGTACCAATGAGCAGTTCTTC. It encodes CASSPGTNEQFF.

The chain recombines TRBV7-8 with TRBJ2-1; D possibly corresponds to TRBD1 (5 bases). Per germline, CDR1 SGHVS and CDR2 FQNEAQ. V lost 2 bases and J 4 bases, leaving 12 bases between the germline ends. The CDR3 has 15 amino acids. The CDR3 loop reads CASSLLPDTYNEQFF. The CDR3 DNA sequence: TGTGCCAGCAGCTTACTCCCGGACACATACAATGAGCAGTTCTTC.

This clone was observed once. The chain employs TRBV5-6 and TRBJ1-4, with D hard to call. CDR3 size: 14 residues. The germline V gene encodes CDR1 SGHDT and CDR2 YYEEEE. V lost 4 bases to trimming and J lost 8 bases, with 15 bases between them. The CDR3 sequence: CASSLTMSREKLFF. CDR3 DNA sequence: TGTGCCAGCAGCCTCACCATGTCACGGGAAAAACTGTTTTTT.

The rearrangement uses TRBV28 and TRBJ1-1; a possible D gene is TRBD1 (6 bases). The germline CDR1 and CDR2 sequences are MDHEN and SYDVKM. Trimming stripped 6 bases from V and 3 bases from J, with 20 bases between. The CDR3 has 16 amino acids. The CDR3 is CASRSGTEQGHTEAFF. CDR3 coding DNA: TGTGCCAGCAGATCTGGGACCGAACAGGGACACACTGAAGCTTTCTTT.

The chain is built from TRBV5-4 and TRBJ2-3; tentatively, D is TRBD1 (5 bases). The germline CDR1 and CDR2 sequences are SGHNT and YYREEE (reference sequence). V was cut by 1 base and J by 5 bases, with 5 bases left in between. The length of the CDR3 is 12 residues. CDR3 in DNA: TGTGCCAGCAGCTTGAGGGGAGATACGCAGTATTTT. The encoded protein is CASSLRGDTQYF.

The chain has TRBV10-2 and TRBJ1-1, with 7 positions matching TRBD1. The CDR3 runs 14 residues. Germline lookup yields CDR1 WSHSY and CDR2 SAAADI. V lost 4 bases to trimming and J lost 5 bases; unmatched junction nucleotides: 7. CDR3 residues: CASSGYRGRTEAFF. CDR3 bases: TGCGCCAGCAGTGGATACAGGGGTAGGACTGAAGCTTTCTTT.

The CDR3 sequence: CSVLVAGSYEQYV. The CDR3, as DNA: TGCAGCGTTTTGGTGGCTGGCTCCTACGAGCAGTACGTC. This chain links TRBV29-1 with TRBJ2-7; D unclear. This CDR3 has 13 amino acids. V lost 5 bases, J lost 0 bases, and 11 bases lay in between. Germline V gene data show CDR1 as SQVTM and CDR2 as ANQGSEA.

V is TRBV3-1 (or the pseudogene TRBV3-2) and J is TRBJ2-1, with 10 bases aligning to TRBD2. CDR1 is LGHDT and CDR2 is YNNKEL in the germline V gene (reference sequence). Trimming cost V 1 base and J 0 bases; bases outside gene matches: 15. This CDR3 contains 21 residues. CDR3 loop: CASSQGDLAGEPPSSYNEQFF. The CDR3 DNA is TGTGCCAGCAGCCAAGGGGACCTAGCGGGAGAACCCCCAAGCTCCTACAATGAGCAGTTCTTC.

The V gene is TRBV7-2, the J gene TRBJ1-2, with D maybe TRBD1 (5 bases). V was trimmed by 4 bases and J by 0 bases, leaving 12 bases between them. Germline CDR1 is SGHTA and CDR2 is FQGNSA. The CDR3 totals 15 residues. The CDR3: CASSSAGQANYGYTF. Here the CDR3 DNA reads TGTGCCAGCAGCTCCGCGGGGCAGGCTAACTATGGCTACACCTTC.

The J gene is TRBJ2-7, the V gene TRBV27; TRBD2 aligns across 9 bases. After removal of 3 bases from V and 7 bases from J, the junction contained 13 bases not matched to a gene. From germline, CDR1 is MNHEY and CDR2 SMNVEV (reference sequence). This CDR3 spans 16 amino acids. The CDR3 DNA reads as TGTGCCAGCAGTTTTAGCGGGAGTACTCCTACGCGTGAGCAGTACGTC. This translates into CASSFSGSTPTREQYV.

The rearrangement uses TRBV24-1 and TRBJ1-2; TRBD1 agrees at 8 bases. With 5 bases clipped from V and 7 bases from J, the junction kept 17 bases outside the gene matches. This CDR3 comprises 17 residues. The germline CDR1 and CDR2 sequences are KGHDR and SFDVKD. CDR3 coding DNA: TGTGCCACCAGTGGCCCCGGACAGGGAGGTACCCCCGGTGGCTACACCTTC. This translates into CATSGPGQGGTPGGYTF.

J is TRBJ1-1 and V is TRBV30; D may be TRBD1 (5 bases). Germline CDR1 is GTSNPN and CDR2 is SVGIG (reference sequence). Trimming pared 1 base from V and 11 bases from J, leaving 14 bases between. The CDR3 consists of 12 residues. The CDR3 DNA reads TGTGCCTGGAGTGCCCAGGGTGGGAGGGCTTTCTTT. As protein: CAWSAQGGRAFF.

J is TRBJ1-1 and V is TRBV7-9; D ambiguous. Germline values: CDR1 SEHNR, CDR2 FQNEAQ (reference sequence). This CDR3 spans 14 amino acids. Trimming stripped 3 bases from V and 1 base from J, with 9 bases between. The DNA of the CDR3 is TGTGCCAGCAGCTTTCTAAATGGGAACACTGAAGCTTTCTTT. Protein sequence: CASSFLNGNTEAFF.